Listed below are T cell receptor beta chains from one sample, sequenced in a study of PD-1 blockade in mismatch repair-deficient tumors. Sequencing used immunoSEQ multiplex PCR; TCRdb keeps in-frame clones, though not all of them. This table has fewer than 60,000 clones, 65% to 80% appearing once. The sequenced sample was PBMCs, obtained before pembrolizumab treatment. Every receptor here comes from an adult with mismatch repair-deficient cancer. Both conserved end residues are part of each CDR3. The D gene is left open where the match is weak. Where a row states a size, it is once, few, many or the class of an expanded clone; other rows omit it.

V gene	clone size	J gene	D gene	CDR3 DNA	CDR3 protein
TRBV2	few	TRBJ2-7	TRBD1	TGTGCCAGCAACGACAGGGCCGGCCAAATCCACGAGCAGTACTTC	CASNDRAGQIHEQYF
TRBV10-3	few	TRBJ2-7	-	TGTGCCACCGGACCGAGTGGCTACGAGCAGTACTTC	CATGPSGYEQYF
TRBV11-2	-	TRBJ2-6	-	TGTGCCAGCAGCTTATTGTGGGGAGCTGGGGCCAACGTCCTGACTTTC	CASSLLWGAGANVLTF
TRBV7-8	-	TRBJ1-2	-	TGTGCCAGCAGCTCGACCAGGGAGGGCTATGGCTACACCTTC	CASSSTREGYGYTF
TRBV4-2	-	TRBJ2-7	-	TGTGCCAGCAGCCCGTTCCCTCGAGGGAACTCCTACGAGCAGTACTTC	CASSPFPRGNSYEQYF
TRBV6-5	-	TRBJ2-7	-	TGTGCCAGCAGTTACGACGGGTCAGGGGTCTACGAGCAGTACTTC	CASSYDGSGVYEQYF
TRBV4-1	once	TRBJ2-4	-	TGCGCCAGCAGCCAAGACGTCAACAGGAACATTCAGTACTTC	CASSQDVNRNIQYF
TRBV19	-	TRBJ2-5	TRBD2	TGTGCCACCCGGGGGACTAGCGTCAGAGAGACCCAGTACTTC	CATRGTSVRETQYF
TRBV10-3	once	TRBJ2-1	-	TGTGCCATCAGTGAGCCCCGCGGTGCGGGGATCTACAATGAGCAGTTCTTC	CAISEPRGAGIYNEQFF
TRBV28	-	TRBJ2-7	-	TGTGCCAGCAGCCTAAAAGGGGACGAGCAGTACTTC	CASSLKGDEQYF
TRBV14	-	TRBJ2-1	TRBD2	TGTGCCAGCAGCTTCGGGACTAGCGGAACCTACAATGAGCAGTTCTTC	CASSFGTSGTYNEQFF
TRBV5-1	-	TRBJ2-7	-	TGCGCCAGCAGCTTGGACAGGGGAGGTTACGAGCAGTACTTC	CASSLDRGGYEQYF
TRBV11-2	-	TRBJ1-4	TRBD1	TGTGCCAGCAGCTTATTATCAGGGGGTGGGAATGAAAAACTGTTTTTT	CASSLLSGGGNEKLFF
TRBV6-5	-	TRBJ2-1	-	TGTGCCAGCAGTTACCTGGGTTACAATGAGCAGTTCTTC	CASSYLGYNEQFF
TRBV7-8	-	TRBJ1-1	TRBD1	TGTGCCAGCAGTTTCCGGGACAGGGTGTACACTGAAGCTTTCTTT	CASSFRDRVYTEAFF
TRBV7-3	few	TRBJ2-7	-	TGTGCCAGCAGCTTAGGGGGTGGCGAGCAGTACTTC	CASSLGGGEQYF
TRBV19	-	TRBJ2-2	-	TGTGCCAGTAGTATAGGGCTCACCGGGGAGCTGTTTTTT	CASSIGLTGELFF
TRBV7-8	-	TRBJ2-3	-	TGTGCCAGCAGCTTAGGACTGAACACAGATACGCAGTATTTT	CASSLGLNTDTQYF
TRBV15	-	TRBJ2-1	TRBD2	TGTGCCACCCTTGGGAGGGGACTAGCGGGAGGGCCGGTCAATGAGCAGTTCTTC	CATLGRGLAGGPVNEQFF
TRBV14	-	TRBJ2-7	-	TGTGCCAGCAGCCAAGATAAGCCGTTAGGGGAGCTCGACGAGCAGTACTTC	CASSQDKPLGELDEQYF
TRBV7-9	once	TRBJ1-5	-	TGTGCCAGCAGCTTAGAGGGCAACAATCAGCCCCAGCATTTT	CASSLEGNNQPQHF
TRBV7-9	once	TRBJ1-5	-	TGTGCCAGCAGCCCCAACGGTGATCAGCCCCAGCATTTT	CASSPNGDQPQHF
TRBV5-4	-	TRBJ2-1	-	TGTGCCAGCAGCTCCGGTCGACCCCCTGAAGTCAATGAGCAGTTCTTC	CASSSGRPPEVNEQFF
TRBV7-9	few	TRBJ2-1	-	TGTGCCAGCAGCTCACAGGAGCAGTTCTTC	CASSSQEQFF
TRBV5-1	-	TRBJ1-2	-	TGCGCCAGCAGCTCCGGGGGCGGGACGGGCGGCTACACCTTC	CASSSGGGTGGYTF
TRBV5-6	once	TRBJ2-1	-	TGTGCCAGCAGCTTGACGAGGGATGAGCAGTTCTTC	CASSLTRDEQFF
TRBV11-3	-	TRBJ2-7	-	TGTGCCAGCAGCCCGGACATAACCTACGAGCAGTACTTC	CASSPDITYEQYF
TRBV19	-	TRBJ2-1	TRBD2	TGTGCCAGTAGTTCCGGACTAGCGAAAGTATACAATGAGCAGTTCTTC	CASSSGLAKVYNEQFF
TRBV11-1	-	TRBJ1-4	-	TGTGCCAGCAGCCCAATGGACCCCGACTTCGGAAAACTGTTTTTT	CASSPMDPDFGKLFF
TRBV6-5	-	TRBJ1-1	-	TGTGCCAGCGGGAGAGACAGAGCTGAAGCTTTCTTT	CASGRDRAEAFF
TRBV25-1	-	TRBJ2-7	TRBD1	TGTGCCAGCAGTGTAAGGGGGCGCATCCACGAGCAGTACTTC	CASSVRGRIHEQYF
TRBV7-9	-	TRBJ2-7	TRBD2	TGTGCCAGCAGCTCTGGACTAGCGGGAGCCCCCTTCGGATTC	CASSSGLAGAPFGF
TRBV19	-	TRBJ1-5	-	TGTGCCAGTATAGGAGGGGGTAGTTGGCAGCCCCAGCATTTT	CASIGGGSWQPQHF
TRBV28	-	TRBJ1-5	-	TGTGCCAGCGCCCGAGGTAGCAATCAGCCCCAGCATTTT	CASARGSNQPQHF
TRBV5-4	-	TRBJ2-3	-	TGTGCCAGCAGGAACCAAATAGGCACAGATACGCAGTATTTT	CASRNQIGTDTQYF
TRBV5-6	few	TRBJ2-4	-	TGTGCCAGCAGCCGTAGACTAGGATGGGTTTCCGACATTCAGTACTTC	CASSRRLGWVSDIQYF
TRBV6-5	-	TRBJ2-1	TRBD2	TGTGCCAGCATGCGGGGGGGGTACAATGAGCAGTTCTTC	CASMRGGYNEQFF
TRBV18	few	TRBJ2-3	TRBD2	TGTGCCAGCTCACGCTCGACTAGCGGCACAGATACGCAGTATTTT	CASSRSTSGTDTQYF
TRBV27	-	TRBJ2-7	TRBD2	TGTGCCAGCAGTTTGTGGCCTAGCGGGAACGAGCAGTACTTC	CASSLWPSGNEQYF
TRBV7-9	-	TRBJ2-7	TRBD2	TGTGCCAGCAGCTTAGCGGTCTTAGCGGGACCGCAGTACGAGCAGTACTTC	CASSLAVLAGPQYEQYF
TRBV9	-	TRBJ2-4	-	TGTGCCAGCAGCAATACAGGGTTGAGTGAAAACATTCAGTACTTC	CASSNTGLSENIQYF
TRBV7-6	-	TRBJ2-7	TRBD2	TGTGCCAGCAGCTTAGTAGGGACTAGCGGGGACCGGCGCGGCGAGCAGTACTTC	CASSLVGTSGDRRGEQYF
TRBV7-3	-	TRBJ2-3	-	TGTGCCAGCAGCTTAACGGGGGGGACAGGAACAGATACGCAGTATTTT	CASSLTGGTGTDTQYF
TRBV6-5	-	TRBJ2-1	TRBD2	TGTGCCAGCAAAAGCGGGAGGGCGAGGGATGAGCAGTTCTTC	CASKSGRARDEQFF
TRBV5-6	-	TRBJ2-4	TRBD2	TGTGCCAGCAGACTACTAGCGGGGGGACTAGCCAAAAACATTCAGTACTTC	CASRLLAGGLAKNIQYF
TRBV7-2	-	TRBJ2-7	TRBD2	TGTGCCAGCAGCGACCCGGGACTAGGGAGCTCCTACGAGCAGTACTTC	CASSDPGLGSSYEQYF
TRBV11-2	-	TRBJ1-4	-	TGTGCCAGCAGCTCCCTAAGGGGGAGTCTTCATGAAAAACTGTTTTTT	CASSSLRGSLHEKLFF
TRBV5-4	-	TRBJ1-1	-	TGTGCCAGCAGCCAGGGGACACTGAACACTGAAGCTTTCTTT	CASSQGTLNTEAFF
TRBV9	-	TRBJ2-5	-	TGTGCCAGCAGCGGGTCGGGACGCCCCCAAGAGACCCAGTACTTC	CASSGSGRPQETQYF
TRBV7-8	once	TRBJ2-7	TRBD2	TGTGCCAGCAGCTTAGTCGTTACGGAGCGGGAGGGCCCAGACGAGCAGTACTTC	CASSLVVTEREGPDEQYF
TRBV30	once	TRBJ1-1	-	TGTGCCTGGAACCGACAGCGTACCGAAGCTTTCTTT	CAWNRQRTEAFF
TRBV12-5	once	TRBJ2-7	-	TGTGCTAGTGCCCCGACAGACTACGAGCAGTACTTC	CASAPTDYEQYF
TRBV7-2	-	TRBJ2-1	TRBD1	TGTGCCAGCAGCTTAGCGCCCGGACAGGGAAATTTTAACAATGAGCAGTTCTTC	CASSLAPGQGNFNNEQFF
TRBV7-2	-	TRBJ2-7	TRBD2	TGTGCCAGCAGTTCCCTAGCGGCCAGCTACGAGCAGTACTTC	CASSSLAASYEQYF
TRBV25-1	-	TRBJ2-1	TRBD2	TGTGCCAGCAGAGGGACTAGCGGAAATGAGCAGTTCTTC	CASRGTSGNEQFF
TRBV7-9	-	TRBJ1-1	-	TGTGCCAGCAGCTTAGACGGGGGGCGCACTGAAGCTTTCTTT	CASSLDGGRTEAFF